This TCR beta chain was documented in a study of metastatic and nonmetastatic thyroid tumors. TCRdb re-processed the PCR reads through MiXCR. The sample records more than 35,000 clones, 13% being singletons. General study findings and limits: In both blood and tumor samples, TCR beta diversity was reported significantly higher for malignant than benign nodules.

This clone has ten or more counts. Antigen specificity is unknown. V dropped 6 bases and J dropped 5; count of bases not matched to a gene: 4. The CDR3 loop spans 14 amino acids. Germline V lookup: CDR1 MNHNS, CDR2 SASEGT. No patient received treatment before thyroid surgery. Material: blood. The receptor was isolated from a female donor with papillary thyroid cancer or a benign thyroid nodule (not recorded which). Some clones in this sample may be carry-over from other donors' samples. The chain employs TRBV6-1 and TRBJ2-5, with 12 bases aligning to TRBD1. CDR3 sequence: CASRRDRGLETQYF. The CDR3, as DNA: TGTGCCAGCAGAAGGGACAGGGGGCTTGAGACCCAGTACTTC.